This T cell receptor (beta chain) was obtained from a study of T cell responses to AZD1222 COVID-19 vaccine. Study-level results: Across spike, vaccine-associated CD4 TCRs were found, dominant at 160-218 and 743-854. Nearly half of the spike-specific TCRs reportedly recognize variant regions that carry no mutations. Clonal diversity was possibly underestimated; the donors were predominantly white British and more often female.

Here immunoSEQ multiplex PCR was the method, and the copy in TCRdb shows in-frame clones only, minus some. The sample records 120,000 or so clones, around nine tenths being singletons. Trimming left V 1 base short and J 4 bases short, with 7 bases between. This CDR3 has 13 residues. Germline assignment: CDR1 LGHDT and CDR2 YNNKEL (reference sequence). As to this clone: Its target is unknown.

The TCR was taken from an adult in good health. The source material was peripheral blood, sampled on day 0 of AZD1222 vaccination. The chain links TRBV3-1 (or the pseudogene TRBV3-2) to TRBJ2-5; tentatively, D is TRBD2 (6 bases). The CDR3: CASSQAGAETQYF. The CDR3 DNA reads as TGTGCCAGCAGCCAAGCGGGAGCAGAGACCCAGTACTTC.